This passage covers 26 T cell receptor beta chains from one sample sequenced in a study of blood T cell repertoires in COVID-19 (dated by TCRdb to the early 2020s). To prepare the library, the immunoSEQ multiplex PCR assay was applied. The table was pulled from immuneACCESS by TCRdb, which kept in-frame rearrangements only. Such tables lose some clones; where checked, under half of the loss comes from unresolved V genes, and the rest has no known cause. The sample records tens of thousands of clones, roughly 87% of which are singletons. The top ten hold over 2.5% of the sample. The sequenced material came from peripheral blood. The receptors were gathered from a man between 45 and 60 years old with active COVID-19.

The chain links TRBV4-2 to TRBJ1-3, with TRBD1 as a possible D gene (5 bases). Per the germline V gene, CDR1 is LGHNA and CDR2 is YNFKEQ. V was trimmed by 0 bases and J by 4 bases, leaving 13 bases between them. The CDR3 sequence is 16 residues long. DNA for the CDR3: TGTGCCAGCAGCCAAGATTCAGGGACTACCGGAAACACCATATATTTT. Translation gives CASSQDSGTTGNTIYF.

The chain has TRBV20-1 and TRBJ1-1; D not resolved. Germline CDR1 and CDR2: DFQATT and SNEGSKA (reference sequence). CDR3 length: 11 amino acids. Trimming removed 1 base from V and 8 bases from J, with 8 bases in between. CDR3 nucleotide sequence: TGCAGTGCTAGAGGGTTGGCCGAAGCTTTCTTT. This gives the protein CSARGLAEAFF.

The table lists this clone with a few counts. V gene TRBV27 combines with J gene TRBJ1-5; the D gene is possibly TRBD1 (5 bases). Germline V gene data show CDR1 as MNHEY and CDR2 as SMNVEV (reference sequence). The CDR3 spans 16 residues. V was clipped by 5 bases and J by 1 base, with 15 bases between them. Here the CDR3 DNA reads TGTGCCAGCAGTCGGCAAGGGGAAGTAAGCAATCAGCCCCAGCATTTT. Protein sequence: CASSRQGEVSNQPQHF.

This clone was seen a few times. J is TRBJ2-4 and V is TRBV15; D remains ambiguous. V gave up 5 bases and J gave up 8 bases, with 10 bases separating them. Germline loops: CDR1 LNHNV, CDR2 YYDKDF (reference sequence). The CDR3 sequence is 12 residues long. CDR3 DNA: TGTGCCACCAGCCCCAACCTATACATTCAGTACTTC. Protein product: CATSPNLYIQYF.

The V gene is TRBV19, the J gene TRBJ1-5; no clear D. Per germline, CDR1 LNHDA and CDR2 SQIVND (reference sequence). Trimming left V 1 base short and J 4 bases short, with 8 bases between. The CDR3 extends over 14 amino acids. The CDR3 loop is CASSIARVNQPQHF. The CDR3 DNA is TGTGCCAGTAGTATAGCGAGGGTAAATCAGCCCCAGCATTTT.

The chain is built from TRBV6-5 and TRBJ1-1; 10 positions agree with TRBD1. Germline CDR1 reads MNHEY; CDR2 reads SVGAGI. Trimming removed 2 bases from V and 6 bases from J; junction bases left unmatched: 3. This CDR3 has 14 amino acids. In DNA, the CDR3 is TGTGCCAGCAGTTACGACAGGGGGCCGTCTGAAGCTTTCTTT. Amino acids: CASSYDRGPSEAFF.

The CDR3 DNA is TGTGCCAGCAGTTTAACCCGGCAGCCCCAGCATTTT. It specifies CASSLTRQPQHF. This rearrangement joins TRBV12-3 or TRBV12-4 to TRBJ1-5; no clear D. The V gene lost 2 bases and the J gene lost 7 bases, with 6 bases spanning the gap. This CDR3 spans 12 amino acids.

This chain joins TRBV3-1 (or the pseudogene TRBV3-2) and TRBJ2-1, with D unclear. Germline V gives CDR1 LGHDT, CDR2 YNNKEL (reference sequence). CDR3 length equals 13 residues. Trimming removed 2 bases at V and 7 bases at J, with 9 bases between. CDR3 residues: CASSQMTGNEQFF. CDR3 sequence (DNA): TGTGCCAGCAGCCAAATGACTGGGAATGAGCAGTTCTTC.

The chain couples TRBV19 to TRBJ1-5, with 10 bases fitting TRBD1. J was trimmed by 3 bases and V by 3 bases; bases with no gene match: 5. There are 16 residues in the CDR3. From germline, CDR1 is LNHDA and CDR2 SQIVND (reference sequence). The CDR3 coding sequence is TGTGCCAGTAGTATTTGGGACAGGGGAATCAATCAGCCCCAGCATTTT. Translation gives CASSIWDRGINQPQHF.

The gene calls are TRBV6-5 and TRBJ2-1; 9 bases agree with TRBD2. V was clipped by 6 bases and J by 6 bases; unmatched bases: 3. CDR1 and CDR2 (germline): MNHEY, SVGAGI. The CDR3 has 13 residues. The CDR3 sequence is CASSWREGNEQFF. Written as DNA, the CDR3 is TGTGCCAGCAGCTGGCGGGAGGGCAATGAGCAGTTCTTC.

This clone was counted a single time. The gene calls are TRBV3-1 (or the pseudogene TRBV3-2) and TRBJ2-3, with 7 bases matching TRBD1. The trim removed 5 bases at V and 3 bases at J, leaving 2 bases unmatched. Germline V lookup: CDR1 LGHDT, CDR2 YNNKEL (reference sequence). The CDR3 contains 13 residues. CDR3 amino acids: CASSKTGTDTQYF. The CDR3 DNA is TGTGCCAGCAGCAAGACAGGGACAGATACGCAGTATTTT.

The gene calls are TRBV5-4 and TRBJ1-2; no clear D gene. This CDR3 contains 16 residues. Germline V lookup: CDR1 SGHNT, CDR2 YYREEE (reference sequence). V lost 2 bases, J lost 8 bases, and 22 bases lay in between. The CDR3 is CASSFPSTLPEEGYTF. CDR3 coding DNA: TGTGCCAGCAGCTTTCCGTCAACACTGCCAGAGGAGGGCTACACCTTC.

The chain links TRBV7-2 to TRBJ1-6; 10 bases line up with TRBD1. The CDR3 sequence is 15 residues long. The V and J ends lost 4 bases and 10 bases, in that order; junction bases with no gene match: 7. Germline CDR1 reads SGHTA; CDR2 reads FQGNSA. In nucleotides, the CDR3 is TGTGCCAGCAGCTCGCAGGGACAGGGGAAATCACCCCTCCACTTT. This sequence encodes CASSSQGQGKSPLHF.

The rearrangement joins TRBV30 to TRBJ2-5; D is undetermined. Germline V gives CDR1 GTSNPN, CDR2 SVGIG (reference sequence). The CDR3 is 14 residues long. Deletions cut 1 base from V and 4 bases from J, with 13 bases between. As DNA, the CDR3 is TGTGCCTGGAGTGGGGCCCCGGCCGGAGAGACCCAGTACTTC. Translating gives CAWSGAPAGETQYF.

V gene TRBV19 combines with J gene TRBJ1-4; 7 bases are a match to TRBD1. The CDR3 spans 14 residues. CDR1 and CDR2 from the germline V gene are LNHDA and SQIVND (reference sequence). J lost 5 bases, V lost 5 bases, and 5 bases had no gene match. CDR3 protein: CASSSGQWNEKLFF. The CDR3 DNA sequence: TGTGCCAGTAGTTCGGGACAGTGGAATGAAAAACTGTTTTTT.

The chain has TRBV5-1 and TRBJ1-6, with TRBD1 as a possible D gene (6 bases). V gave up 1 base and J gave up 4 bases, with 18 bases separating them. The CDR3 totals 18 residues. Germline values: CDR1 SGHRS, CDR2 YFSETQ. The CDR3 DNA reads as TGCGCCAGCAGCTTGCACCCGTCTAACAGGGAGTATAATTCACCCCTCCACTTT. Its protein product is CASSLHPSNREYNSPLHF.

The chain is built from TRBV7-6 and TRBJ2-3, with 8 nucleotides matching TRBD1. Per the germline V gene, CDR1 is SGHVS and CDR2 is FNYEAQ. The CDR3 is 12 amino acids. Germline trimming cut 6 bases from V and 8 bases from J; bases unmatched to any gene: 4. CDR3 in DNA: TGTGCCAGCAGTCCGGACAGGGTTACGCAGTATTTT. This encodes CASSPDRVTQYF.

The chain has TRBV30 and TRBJ1-4; a weak D match, TRBD1 (6 bases). Trimming removed 0 bases from V and 6 bases from J, with 11 bases in between. This CDR3 has 14 amino acids. From germline, CDR1 is GTSNPN and CDR2 SVGIG (reference sequence). CDR3 DNA sequence: TGTGCCTGGAGTGTAGGGGGAGGGGATGAAAAACTGTTTTTT. It specifies CAWSVGGGDEKLFF.

This sequence joins TRBV7-8 and TRBJ2-2, with D perhaps TRBD1 (6 bases). V shed 7 bases and J shed 12 bases, with 18 bases lying between them. Germline assignment: CDR1 SGHVS and CDR2 FQNEAQ. The CDR3 has 13 residues. In DNA, the CDR3 is TGTGCCAGCACCCACAGGGAAGGCTCGAAGCTGTTTTTT. It translates to CASTHREGSKLFF.

The CDR3 loop reads CASSPYRTGLSTDTQYF. In nucleotides, the CDR3 is TGTGCCAGCAGCCCTTATAGGACGGGACTTAGCACAGATACGCAGTATTTT. V and J are TRBV7-2 and TRBJ2-3; maybe TRBD2 (6 bases). V dropped 5 bases and J dropped 0 bases, with 18 bases sitting between them. Germline V lookup: CDR1 SGHTA, CDR2 FQGNSA. There are 17 residues in the CDR3.

The V call is TRBV2, the J call TRBJ2-2, with TRBD2 as a possible D gene (5 bases). This CDR3 is built from 15 residues. In germline, CDR1 is SNHLY, CDR2 FYNNEI. Trimming left V 8 bases short and J 0 bases short, with 13 bases between. The CDR3, as DNA: TGTGCCAGCCAGCAGGACTCAGCGAACACCGGGGAGCTGTTTTTT. Translating it yields CASQQDSANTGELFF.

This chain uses TRBV6-5 with TRBJ1-6; D is undetermined. This CDR3 is 15 amino acids long. The germline V gene has CDR1 MNHEY and CDR2 SVGAGI. V shed 0 bases and J shed 10 bases, with 13 bases lying between them. CDR3: CASSYSREARSPLHF. The CDR3, as DNA: TGTGCCAGCAGTTACTCGCGGGAAGCTAGGTCACCCCTCCACTTT.

The chain joins TRBV5-6 to TRBJ2-5, with 7 bases fitting TRBD2. Germline CDR1 SGHDT, CDR2 YYEEEE. The V and J ends lost 2 bases and 3 bases, in that order; junction bases with no gene match: 1. This CDR3 contains 13 residues. The CDR3 region is CASSFGRKETQYF. The CDR3 DNA sequence: TGTGCCAGCAGCTTCGGGAGGAAAGAGACCCAGTACTTC.

Comments on this clone: Other DNA sequences in this specimen translate into the identical CDR3. The DNA of the CDR3 is TGTGCCAGCTCACCGGGGACAGTCTACAATGAGCAGTTCTTC. This codes for CASSPGTVYNEQFF. This chain links TRBV18 with TRBJ2-1; 7 positions match TRBD1. The CDR3 contains 14 residues. The V segment lost 3 bases and the J segment 3 bases; nucleotides outside the gene matches: 2. Per germline, CDR1 KGHSH and CDR2 LQKENI.

This chain connects TRBV6-5 to TRBJ1-2, with D possibly TRBD1 on 6 matching bases. V lost 6 bases to trimming and J lost 2 bases, with 7 bases between them. In germline, CDR1 is MNHEY, CDR2 SVGAGI. The CDR3 is made up of 12 amino acids. CDR3 coding DNA: TGTGCCAGCAGACAGGGCAACTATGGCTACACCTTC. Its translation: CASRQGNYGYTF.

The chain recombines TRBV28 with TRBJ2-4; no definite D call. Per germline, CDR1 MDHEN and CDR2 SYDVKM. Trimming took 2 bases from V and 3 from J, leaving 14 bases between them. The CDR3 loop spans 16 amino acids. In DNA, the CDR3 is TGTGCCAGCAGTTTAGTCGATAACTCTTACAAAAACATTCAGTACTTC. Encoded protein: CASSLVDNSYKNIQYF.